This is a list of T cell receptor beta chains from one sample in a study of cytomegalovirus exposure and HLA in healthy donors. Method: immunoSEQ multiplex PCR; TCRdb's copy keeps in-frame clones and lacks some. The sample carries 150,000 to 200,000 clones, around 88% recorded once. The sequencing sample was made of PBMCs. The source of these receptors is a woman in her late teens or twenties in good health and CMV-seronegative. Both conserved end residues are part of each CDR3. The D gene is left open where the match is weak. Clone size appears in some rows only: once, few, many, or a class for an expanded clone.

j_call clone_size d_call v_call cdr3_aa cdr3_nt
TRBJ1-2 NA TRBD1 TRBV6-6 CASSYQGEGYTF TGTGCCAGCAGTTACCAGGGGGAAGGCTACACCTTC
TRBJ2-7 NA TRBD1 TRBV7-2 CASSSTGTGDYEQYF TGTGCCAGCAGTTCCACCGGGACAGGGGACTACGAGCAGTACTTC
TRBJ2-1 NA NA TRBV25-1 CASSEAESYNEQFF TGTGCCAGCAGCGAGGCAGAGTCCTACAATGAGCAGTTCTTC
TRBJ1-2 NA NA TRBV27 CASSFSCTGTRCNGYTF TGTGCCAGCAGTTTTTCATGTACCGGGACTAGGTGCAATGGCTACACCTTC
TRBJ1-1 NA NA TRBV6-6 CASSEDSRNTEAFF TGTGCCAGCAGTGAGGACAGCCGGAACACTGAAGCTTTCTTT
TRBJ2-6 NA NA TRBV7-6 CASSLAAGPGANVLTF TGTGCCAGCAGCTTAGCGGCGGGGCCTGGGGCCAACGTCCTGACTTTC
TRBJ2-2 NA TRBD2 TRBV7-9 CASSPEIAGEGTGELFF TGTGCCAGCAGCCCCGAGATAGCGGGAGAGGGGACCGGGGAGCTGTTTTTT
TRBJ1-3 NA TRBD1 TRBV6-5 CASKTGQVGATIYF TGTGCCAGCAAAACCGGACAGGTCGGAGCCACCATATATTTT
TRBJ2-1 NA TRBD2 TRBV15 CATSRTREAMDNEQFF TGTGCCACCAGCAGGACCCGGGAGGCGATGGACAATGAGCAGTTCTTC
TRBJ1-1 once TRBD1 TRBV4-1 CASSPGPADRVGLNTEAFF TGCGCCAGCAGCCCAGGTCCCGCCGACAGGGTGGGTCTGAACACTGAAGCTTTCTTT
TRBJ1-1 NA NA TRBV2 CASSAQGLSTEAFF TGTGCCAGCAGTGCTCAGGGCTTGAGCACTGAAGCTTTCTTT
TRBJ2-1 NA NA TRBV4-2 CASSQGGDFREQFF TGTGCCAGCAGCCAAGGCGGGGACTTCCGTGAGCAGTTCTTC
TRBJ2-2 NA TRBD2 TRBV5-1 CASSLGTSVLTGELFF TGCGCCAGCAGCTTGGGGACTAGCGTCCTCACCGGGGAGCTGTTTTTT
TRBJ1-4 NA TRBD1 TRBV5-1 CASSRDRGPGEKLFF TGCGCCAGCAGCCGGGACAGGGGTCCGGGAGAAAAACTGTTTTTT
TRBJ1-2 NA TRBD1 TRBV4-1 CASSQGWTGNNGYTF TGCGCCAGCAGCCAAGGTTGGACAGGGAATAACGGCTACACCTTC
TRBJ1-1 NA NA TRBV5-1 CASHTTGSLGTEAFF TGCGCCAGCCATACAACAGGGTCCCTGGGGACTGAAGCTTTCTTT
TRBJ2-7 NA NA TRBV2 CASSGTRYEQYF TGTGCCAGCAGTGGGACTCGCTACGAGCAGTACTTC
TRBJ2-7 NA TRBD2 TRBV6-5 CASSLLAESSYEQYF TGTGCCAGCAGTCTACTAGCGGAGAGCTCCTACGAGCAGTACTTC
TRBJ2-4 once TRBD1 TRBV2 CASRPDRALENIQYF TGTGCCAGCAGACCGGACAGGGCCTTAGAAAACATTCAGTACTTC
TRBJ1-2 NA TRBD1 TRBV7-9 CASSFLAPGGVYGYTF TGTGCCAGCAGCTTTTTGGCCCCAGGGGGCGTCTATGGCTACACCTTC
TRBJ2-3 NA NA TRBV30 CAWSQEGPPLSDTQYF TGTGCCTGGAGCCAGGAGGGGCCGCCGCTCTCTGATACGCAGTATTTT
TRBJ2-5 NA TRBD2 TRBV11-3 CASSLGLGGETQYF TGTGCCAGCAGCCTAGGGCTGGGGGGGGAGACCCAGTACTTC
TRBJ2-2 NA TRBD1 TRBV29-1 CSARGIGTGNTGELFF TGCAGCGCAAGGGGCATAGGGACAGGCAACACCGGGGAGCTGTTTTTT